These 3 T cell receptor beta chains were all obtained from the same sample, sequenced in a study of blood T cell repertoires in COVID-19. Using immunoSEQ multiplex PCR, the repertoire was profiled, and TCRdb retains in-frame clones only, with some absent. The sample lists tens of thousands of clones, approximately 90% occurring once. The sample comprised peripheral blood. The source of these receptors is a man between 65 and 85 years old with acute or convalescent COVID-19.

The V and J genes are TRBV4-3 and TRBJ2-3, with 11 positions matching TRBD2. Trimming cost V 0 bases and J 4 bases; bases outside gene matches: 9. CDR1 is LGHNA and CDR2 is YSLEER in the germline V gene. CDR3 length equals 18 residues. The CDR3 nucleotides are TGCGCCAGCAGCCAAGATCGTCGACTAGCGGGAAGGGCAGATACGCAGTATTTT. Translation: CASSQDRRLAGRADTQYF.

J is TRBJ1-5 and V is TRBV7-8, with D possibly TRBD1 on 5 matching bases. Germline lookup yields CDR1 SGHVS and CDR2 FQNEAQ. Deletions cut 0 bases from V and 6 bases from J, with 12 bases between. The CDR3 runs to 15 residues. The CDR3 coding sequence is TGTGCCAGCAGCTTAGCTGGGCAGGGAGGTCAGCCCCAGCATTTT. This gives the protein CASSLAGQGGQPQHF.

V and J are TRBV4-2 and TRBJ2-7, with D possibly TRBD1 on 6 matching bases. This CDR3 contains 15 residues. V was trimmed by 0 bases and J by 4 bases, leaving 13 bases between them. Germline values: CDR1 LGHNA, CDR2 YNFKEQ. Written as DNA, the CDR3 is TGTGCCAGCAGCCAAGAGGACAGTCAACTGTACGAGCAGTACTTC. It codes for CASSQEDSQLYEQYF.